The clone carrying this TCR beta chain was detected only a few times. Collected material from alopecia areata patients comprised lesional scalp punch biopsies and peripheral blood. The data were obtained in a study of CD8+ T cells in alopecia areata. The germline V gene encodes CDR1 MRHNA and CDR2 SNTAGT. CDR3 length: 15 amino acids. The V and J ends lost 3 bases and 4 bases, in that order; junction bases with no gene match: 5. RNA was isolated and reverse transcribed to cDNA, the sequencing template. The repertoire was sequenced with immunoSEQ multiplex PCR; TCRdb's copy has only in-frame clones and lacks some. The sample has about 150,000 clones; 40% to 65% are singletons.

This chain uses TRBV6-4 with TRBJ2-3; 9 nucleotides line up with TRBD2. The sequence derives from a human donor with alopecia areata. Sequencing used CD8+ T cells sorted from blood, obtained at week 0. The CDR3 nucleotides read TGTGCCAGCAGTGAAGCGGGGGGAGGGGCAGATACGCAGTATTTT. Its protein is CASSEAGGGADTQYF.